The clone carrying this T cell receptor beta chain was counted only a few times. These data are taken from a study of cytomegalovirus exposure and HLA in healthy donors. Germline loops: CDR1 SGDLS, CDR2 YYNGEE. Trimming pared 1 base from V and 8 bases from J, leaving 9 bases between. The CDR3 contains 12 residues. 13 Jbeta primers and 60 Vbeta primers were used for the PCR. Only in-frame clones appear in the TCRdb table, and some are missing; sequencing was by immunoSEQ multiplex PCR. The sample consists of 90,000 to 150,000 clones, 15% of them appearing once. The chain combines TRBV9 with TRBJ1-2; perhaps TRBD1 as D (6 bases). The sequenced material came from PBMCs. This clonotype was obtained from a woman younger than 30 in good health and CMV-seronegative. DNA of the CDR3: TGTGCCAGCAGCGTATCAGGACAGGGCTACACCTTC. This gives the protein CASSVSGQGYTF.